This TCR beta chain is from a study of blood T cell repertoires in COVID-19. Across the study: Spain, Italy and the United States supplied samples that represented acute and convalescent COVID-19. T cells, B-cell-depleted T cells, or PBMCs provided the cDNA or gDNA that served as material.

Per the authors' pipeline: The assay estimated nucleated cells by amplifying reference gene primers. Here immunoSEQ multiplex PCR was the method, and the copy in TCRdb shows in-frame clones only, minus some. The V and J calls and clone size are taken from that table; D and trimming were inferred from the DNA. The top ten hold roughly 7.5% of the sample, which has over 150,000 clones, about 74% seen once. The sequence was collected from a man in his 60s with acute or convalescent COVID-19. Material: peripheral blood.

The CDR3 coding sequence is TGTGCCACCAGTGATATAACAGGGAGCGAGACCCAGTACTTC. Translated, it gives CATSDITGSETQYF. The chain carries TRBV24-1 and TRBJ2-5, with D tentatively TRBD1 (6 bases). This CDR3 contains 14 residues. The germline CDR1 and CDR2 sequences are KGHDR and SFDVKD. Trimming took off 3 bases at V and 5 bases at J, with 12 bases between the two ends.